The T cell receptor (beta chain) described here comes from a study of neoadjuvant nivolumab and ipilimumab in lung cancer. Clones were sequenced by immunoSEQ multiplex PCR, and TCRdb holds only the in-frame ones, with some missing. The data hold roughly 34,000 clones, with roughly 90% observed a single time. CDR3 size: 17 residues. Germline V gene lookup returns CDR1 MGHRA and CDR2 YSYEKL. V dropped 1 base and J dropped 3; count of bases not matched to a gene: 9. This clone was seen a handful of times. The antigen remains undetermined. Whole-study results and caveats: TCR richness and clonality were higher in tumors than adjacent uninvolved lung. Higher pretherapy blood TCR richness went with higher resected-tumor richness.

The TCR sequence derives from an adult with non-small cell lung cancer. The V gene is TRBV4-1, the J gene TRBJ2-3, with 8 bases aligning to TRBD2. Sequencing was performed on peripheral blood, taken after neoadjuvant nivolumab, alone or with ipilimumab, at or shortly before surgery. The CDR3 sequence is CASSQGTSPRGTDTQYF. The CDR3 nucleotides are TGCGCCAGCAGCCAAGGGACTAGCCCTAGGGGTACAGATACGCAGTATTTT.